These 13 T cell receptor beta chains came from one sample sequenced in a study of CD8+ T cells in alopecia areata. Extracted RNA was reverse transcribed into cDNA, the sequencing template. Some clones are missing from TCRdb's copy, which holds only in-frame ones; the method was immunoSEQ multiplex PCR. The data hold some 170,000 clones, with roughly 58% observed a single time. Treatment of the sample: oral pan-JAK inhibitor, 5-10 mg twice daily. The sample here was CD4+ T cells sorted from blood, taken at approximately week 60, from a patient treated with tofacitinib. The receptors shown here come from a human donor with alopecia areata.

The chain is built from TRBV28 and TRBJ1-1; D gene ambiguous. This CDR3 contains 13 residues. Germline CDR1 reads MDHEN; CDR2 reads SYDVKM. With 2 bases removed from V and 0 bases from J, the gap between germline ends came to 4 bases. The DNA of the CDR3 is TGTGCCAGCAGTTTAGTACTGAACACTGAAGCTTTCTTT. This translates into CASSLVLNTEAFF.

The chain employs TRBV7-2 and TRBJ2-7, with D possibly matching TRBD1 (6 bases). The V gene's germline CDR1 is SGHTA and CDR2 FQGNSA. The CDR3 has 14 amino acids. V lost 5 bases and J 1 base, leaving 12 bases between the germline ends. CDR3 coding DNA: TGTGCCAGCAGCACGCGGACAGCTTCCTACGAGCAGTACTTC. Protein: CASSTRTASYEQYF.

In this sample, this clone turned up a few times. The chain links TRBV29-1 to TRBJ1-2, with 10 bases aligning to TRBD1. V lost 6 bases and J lost 5; bases outside the gene matches: 6. The V gene's germline CDR1 is SQVTM and CDR2 ANQGSEA. CDR3 length equals 13 residues. CDR3 in amino acids: CSVTGGVGYGYTF. The CDR3 nucleotides are TGCAGCGTGACAGGGGGCGTAGGGTATGGCTACACCTTC.

This clone has more than one count but fewer than ten. The J gene is TRBJ1-6, the V gene TRBV2; D might be TRBD1 (5 bases). V lost 7 bases, J lost 9 bases, and 16 bases lay in between. CDR3 size: 14 residues. Germline CDR1 is SNHLY and CDR2 is FYNNEI. Here the CDR3 reads CASTASGSSSPLHF. As DNA, the CDR3 is TGTGCCAGCACCGCATCAGGGTCGAGTTCACCCCTCCACTTT.

This clone was detected only a few times. The chain links TRBV7-9 to TRBJ2-1; 8 nucleotides align to TRBD2. Germline trimming cut 4 bases from V and 6 bases from J; bases unmatched to any gene: 8. This CDR3 is 15 amino acids long. The germline gives CDR1 SEHNR, CDR2 FQNEAQ (reference sequence). This chain's CDR3 is CASSWGQRGINEQFF. The CDR3 region has the DNA TGTGCCAGCAGCTGGGGCCAGCGGGGGATCAATGAGCAGTTCTTC.

This chain joins TRBV5-6 and TRBJ2-7; tentatively, D is TRBD1 (6 bases). The CDR3 length is 16 residues. V lost 5 bases, J lost 4 bases, and 22 bases lay in between. Germline CDR1 SGHDT, CDR2 YYEEEE. Here the CDR3 reads CASSLRQSQGWYEQYF. In DNA, the CDR3 is TGTGCCAGCAGTTTGCGCCAGTCTCAGGGGTGGTACGAGCAGTACTTC.

The chain joins TRBV4-1 to TRBJ2-5; D gene ambiguous. Germline CDR1 and CDR2: MGHRA and YSYEKL. CDR3 length: 14 amino acids. The V gene lost 4 bases and the J gene lost 4 bases, with 13 bases spanning the gap. This CDR3 reads CASSRGPFGETQYF. The CDR3 bases are TGCGCCAGCAGCCGCGGCCCCTTTGGAGAGACCCAGTACTTC.

The gene calls are TRBV10-3 and TRBJ2-4; possibly TRBD1 or TRBD2 for D (5 bases each). The V gene's germline CDR1 is ENHRY and CDR2 SYGVKD. This CDR3 comprises 14 residues. V lost 5 bases and J 8 bases, leaving 16 bases between the germline ends. CDR3 nucleotide sequence: TGTGCCATCAGTCTCGAGGGGCGCGGAGACATTCAGTACTTC. It encodes CAISLEGRGDIQYF.

A remark on this clone: A much larger clone is a single base away; this may be a read error. The sample contains more than one DNA sequence encoding this CDR3. CDR3 DNA: TGTGCCAGCAGCTTAACGGGGGGCACTGAAGCTTTCTTT. It codes for CASSLTGGTEAFF. The V call is TRBV7-8, the J call TRBJ1-1; D possibly corresponds to TRBD1 (5 bases). The CDR3 runs to 13 residues. From germline, CDR1 is SGHVS and CDR2 FQNEAQ. Trimming removed 2 bases from V and 4 bases from J, with 8 bases in between.

The chain employs TRBV30 and TRBJ2-5; D is possibly TRBD1 (5 bases). There are 14 residues in the CDR3. The V and J ends lost 0 bases and 6 bases respectively, with 14 bases between them. Looked up from germline, CDR1 is GTSNPN and CDR2 is SVGIG (reference sequence). CDR3 in DNA: TGTGCCTGGAGTGTACCAGGGCTGAGGAAGACCCAGTACTTC. Its translation is CAWSVPGLRKTQYF. The entire variable domain, with the rest obtained from reference TRBV30 and TRBJ2-5, is as follows: SQTIHQWPATLVQPVGSPLSLECTVEGTSNPNLYWYRQAAGRGLQLLFYSVGIGQISSEVPQNLSASRPQDRQFILSSKKLLLSDSGFYLCAWSVPGLRKTQYFGPGTRLLVL.

The chain is built from TRBV29-1 and TRBJ2-7; the D call may be TRBD1 or TRBD2 (5 bases each). CDR3 length: 14 residues. Trimming took off 6 bases at V and 2 bases at J, with 17 bases between the two ends. CDR1 and CDR2 from the germline V gene are SQVTM and ANQGSEA. CDR3 in DNA: TGCAGCGTGCGAAAGGGAGAGGGGCCCTACGAGCAGTACTTC. This encodes CSVRKGEGPYEQYF.

The chain recombines TRBV5-1 with TRBJ2-1; 7 nucleotides match TRBD1. V shed 3 bases and J 1 base; nucleotides not matched to a gene: 4. The CDR3 loop spans 15 amino acids. Germline V CDR1 and CDR2: SGHRS, YFSETQ. CDR3 DNA: TGCGCCAGCAGCTACACAGGGGAGTCCTACAATGAGCAGTTCTTC. This translates into CASSYTGESYNEQFF.

This clone has only one observation. The V call is TRBV4-2, the J call TRBJ2-5; the D gene is possibly TRBD2 (5 bases). V dropped 4 bases and J dropped 1 base, with 13 bases sitting between them. The CDR3 runs to 15 residues. Germline V lookup: CDR1 LGHNA, CDR2 YNFKEQ. CDR3 residues: CASSPSGDSQETQYF. CDR3 DNA: TGTGCCAGCAGCCCCTCCGGGGATAGCCAAGAGACCCAGTACTTC.